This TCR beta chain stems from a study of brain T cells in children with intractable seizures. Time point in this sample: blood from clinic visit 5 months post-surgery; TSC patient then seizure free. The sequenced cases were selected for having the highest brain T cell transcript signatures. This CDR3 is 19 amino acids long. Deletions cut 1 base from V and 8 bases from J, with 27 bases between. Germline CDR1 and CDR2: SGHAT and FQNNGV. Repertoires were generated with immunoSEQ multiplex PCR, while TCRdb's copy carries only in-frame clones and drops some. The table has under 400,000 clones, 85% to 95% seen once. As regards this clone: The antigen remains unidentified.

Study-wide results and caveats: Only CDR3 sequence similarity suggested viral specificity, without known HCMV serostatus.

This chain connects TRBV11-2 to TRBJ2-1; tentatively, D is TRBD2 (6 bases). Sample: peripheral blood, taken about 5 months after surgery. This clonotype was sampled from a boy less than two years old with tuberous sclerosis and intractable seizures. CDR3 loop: CASSLGRVLVVRVRDEQFF. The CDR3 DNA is TGTGCCAGCAGCTTAGGGAGGGTTCTTGTCGTCAGGGTCCGGGATGAGCAGTTCTTC.